This T cell receptor beta chain comes out of a study of blood T cell repertoires in COVID-19. Background on the study: COVID-19 samples from acute and convalescent phases originated in the United States, Italy and Spain. Sample material is recorded as cDNA or gDNA derived from T cells, B-cell-depleted T cells, or PBMCs.

The CDR3 is 13 amino acids. Germline V CDR1 and CDR2: SGHNT, YENEEA. The germline V and J ends were trimmed by 5 bases and 3 bases, with 9 bases remaining between them. Only in-frame clones appear in the TCRdb table, and some are missing; sequencing was by immunoSEQ multiplex PCR. The sample yields about 23,000 clones, roughly 89% seen once. Specimen: peripheral blood. The sequence came from a woman older than 75 with active COVID-19. The gene calls are TRBV11-3 and TRBJ2-3; D is undetermined. The CDR3 DNA is TGTGCCAGCAGCCCCCACACGACAGATACGCAGTATTTT. Its translation is CASSPHTTDTQYF.